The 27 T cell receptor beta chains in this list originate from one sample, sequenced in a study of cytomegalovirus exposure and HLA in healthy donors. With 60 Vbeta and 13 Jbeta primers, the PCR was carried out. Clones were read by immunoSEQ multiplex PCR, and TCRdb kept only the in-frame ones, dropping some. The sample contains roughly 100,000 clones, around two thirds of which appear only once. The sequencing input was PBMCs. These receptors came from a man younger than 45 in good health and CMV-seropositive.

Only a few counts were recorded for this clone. CDR3 residues: CAISELERGYTF. DNA of the CDR3: TGTGCCATCAGTGAATTGGAGAGGGGCTACACCTTC. V gene TRBV10-3 combines with J gene TRBJ1-2; D is unclear. The CDR3 is 12 amino acids. Trimming stripped 3 bases from V and 8 bases from J, with 10 bases between. Germline V gene lookup returns CDR1 ENHRY and CDR2 SYGVKD.

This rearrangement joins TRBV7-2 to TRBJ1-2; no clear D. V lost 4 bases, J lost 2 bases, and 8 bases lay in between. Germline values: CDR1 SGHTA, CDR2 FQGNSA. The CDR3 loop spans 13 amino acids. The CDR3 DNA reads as TGTGCCAGCAGCTACCCGGGGAACTATGGCTACACCTTC. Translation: CASSYPGNYGYTF.

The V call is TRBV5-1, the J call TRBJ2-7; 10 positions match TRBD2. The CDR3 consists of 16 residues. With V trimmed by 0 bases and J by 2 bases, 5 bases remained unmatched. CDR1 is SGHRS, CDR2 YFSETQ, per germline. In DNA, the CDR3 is TGCGCCAGCAGCTTGGAGGCTAGCGGGGGAACCTACGAGCAGTACTTC. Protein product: CASSLEASGGTYEQYF. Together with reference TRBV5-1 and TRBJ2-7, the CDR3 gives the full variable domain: KAGVTQTPRYLIKTRGQQVTLSCSPISGHRSVSWYQQTPGQGLQFLFEYFSETQRNKGNFPGRFSGRQFSNSRSEMNVSTLELGDSALYLCASSLEASGGTYEQYFGPGTRLTVT.

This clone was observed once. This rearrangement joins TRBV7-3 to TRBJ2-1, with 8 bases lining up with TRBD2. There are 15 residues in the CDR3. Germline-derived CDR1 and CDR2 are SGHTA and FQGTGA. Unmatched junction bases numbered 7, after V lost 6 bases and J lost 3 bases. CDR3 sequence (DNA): TGTGCCAGCAGTCAGAGCGGGGGACTCTACAATGAGCAGTTCTTC. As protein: CASSQSGGLYNEQFF. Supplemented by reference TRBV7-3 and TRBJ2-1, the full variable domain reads GAGVSQTPSNKVTEKGKYVELRCDPISGHTALYWYRQSLGQGPEFLIYFQGTGAADDSGLPNDRFFAVRPEGSVSTLKIQRTERGDSAVYLCASSQSGGLYNEQFFGPGTRLTVL.

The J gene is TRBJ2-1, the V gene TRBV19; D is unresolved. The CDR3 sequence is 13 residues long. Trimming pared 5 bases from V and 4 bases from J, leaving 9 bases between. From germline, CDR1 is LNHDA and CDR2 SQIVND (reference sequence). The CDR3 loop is CASSGDWYNEQFF. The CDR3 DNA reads TGTGCCAGTAGTGGCGACTGGTACAATGAGCAGTTCTTC.

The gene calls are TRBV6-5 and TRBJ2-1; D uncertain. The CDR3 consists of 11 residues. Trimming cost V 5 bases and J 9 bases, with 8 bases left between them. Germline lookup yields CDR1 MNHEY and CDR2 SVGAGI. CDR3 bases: TGTGCCAGCAGTACTGGCGGTGAGCAGTTCTTC. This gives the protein CASSTGGEQFF.

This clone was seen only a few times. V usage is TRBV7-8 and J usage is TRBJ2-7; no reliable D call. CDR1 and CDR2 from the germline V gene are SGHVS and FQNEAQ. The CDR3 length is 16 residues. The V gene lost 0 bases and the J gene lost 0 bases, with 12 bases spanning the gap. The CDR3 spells CASSLASVIPSYEQYF. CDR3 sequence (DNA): TGTGCCAGCAGCTTAGCGTCGGTCATCCCCTCCTACGAGCAGTACTTC.

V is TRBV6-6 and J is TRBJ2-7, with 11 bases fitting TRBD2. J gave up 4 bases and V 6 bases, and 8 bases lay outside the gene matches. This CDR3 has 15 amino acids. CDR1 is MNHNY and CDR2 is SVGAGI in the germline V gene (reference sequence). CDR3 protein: CASRSSSGGTYEQYF. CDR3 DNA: TGTGCCAGCAGATCTTCTAGCGGGGGGACTTACGAGCAGTACTTC.

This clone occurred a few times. DNA for the CDR3: TGTGCCAGCATCAGGGAGGACACCGGGGAGCTGTTTTTT. Protein product: CASIREDTGELFF. The chain combines TRBV6-1 with TRBJ2-2; a weak D match, TRBD2 (6 bases). This CDR3 has 13 residues. In germline, CDR1 is MNHNS, CDR2 SASEGT. V gave up 7 bases and J gave up 3 bases, with 9 bases separating them.

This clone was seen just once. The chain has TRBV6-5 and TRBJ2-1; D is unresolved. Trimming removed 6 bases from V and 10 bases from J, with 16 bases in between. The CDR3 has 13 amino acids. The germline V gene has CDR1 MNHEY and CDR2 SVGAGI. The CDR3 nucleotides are TGTGCCAGCAGATCCCCTTCGGGTCGGGAGCAGTTCTTC. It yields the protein CASRSPSGREQFF.

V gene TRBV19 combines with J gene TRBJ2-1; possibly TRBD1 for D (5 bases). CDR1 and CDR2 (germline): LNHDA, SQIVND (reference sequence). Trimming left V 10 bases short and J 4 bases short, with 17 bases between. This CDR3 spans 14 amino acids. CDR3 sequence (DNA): TGTGCCAATCCTAAGGGGTCCCCTTACAATGAGCAGTTCTTC. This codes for CANPKGSPYNEQFF.

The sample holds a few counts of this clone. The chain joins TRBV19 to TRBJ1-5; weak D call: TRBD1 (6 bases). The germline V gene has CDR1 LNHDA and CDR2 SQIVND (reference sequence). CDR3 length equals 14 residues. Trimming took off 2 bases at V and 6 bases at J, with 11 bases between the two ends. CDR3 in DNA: TGTGCCAGTAGTATAACGGGACACCCTCAGCCCCAGCATTTT. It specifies CASSITGHPQPQHF.

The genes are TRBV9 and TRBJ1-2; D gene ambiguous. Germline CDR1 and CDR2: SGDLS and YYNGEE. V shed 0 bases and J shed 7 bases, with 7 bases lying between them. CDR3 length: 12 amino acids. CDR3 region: CASSVEAGGYTF. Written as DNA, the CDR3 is TGTGCCAGCAGCGTAGAGGCGGGTGGCTACACCTTC.

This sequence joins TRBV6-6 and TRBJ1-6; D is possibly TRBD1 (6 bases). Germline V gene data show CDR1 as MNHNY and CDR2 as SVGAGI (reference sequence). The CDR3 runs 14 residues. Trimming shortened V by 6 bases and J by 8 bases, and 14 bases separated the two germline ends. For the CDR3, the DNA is TGTGCCAGCAGCCACAGGGTCGAAGATTCACCCCTCCACTTT. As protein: CASSHRVEDSPLHF.

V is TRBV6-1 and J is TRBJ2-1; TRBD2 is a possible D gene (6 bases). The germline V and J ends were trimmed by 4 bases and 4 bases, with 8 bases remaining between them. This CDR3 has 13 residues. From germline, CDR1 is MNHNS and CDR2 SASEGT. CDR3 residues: CASSGGMYNEQFF. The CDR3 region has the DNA TGTGCCAGCAGTGGCGGGATGTACAATGAGCAGTTCTTC.

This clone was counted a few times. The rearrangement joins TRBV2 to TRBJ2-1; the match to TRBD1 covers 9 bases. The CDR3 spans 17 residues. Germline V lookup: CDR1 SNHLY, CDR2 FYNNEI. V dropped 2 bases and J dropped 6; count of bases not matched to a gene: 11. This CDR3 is CASSENLGWTGANEQFF. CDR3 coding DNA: TGTGCCAGCAGTGAAAATTTGGGTTGGACAGGGGCCAATGAGCAGTTCTTC.

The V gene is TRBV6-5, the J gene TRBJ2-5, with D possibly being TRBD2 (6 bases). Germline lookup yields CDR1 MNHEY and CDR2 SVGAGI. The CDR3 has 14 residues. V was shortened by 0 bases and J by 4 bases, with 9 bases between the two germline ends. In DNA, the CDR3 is TGTGCCAGCAGTTACTCGGACGGGGGAGAGACCCAGTACTTC. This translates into CASSYSDGGETQYF.

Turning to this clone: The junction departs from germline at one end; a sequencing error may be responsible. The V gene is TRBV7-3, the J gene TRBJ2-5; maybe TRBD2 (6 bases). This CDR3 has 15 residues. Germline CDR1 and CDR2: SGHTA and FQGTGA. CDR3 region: CAGSLHSPGEETQYF. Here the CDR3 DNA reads TGTGCCGGCAGCTTACATTCGCCGGGGGAAGAGACCCAGTACTTC.

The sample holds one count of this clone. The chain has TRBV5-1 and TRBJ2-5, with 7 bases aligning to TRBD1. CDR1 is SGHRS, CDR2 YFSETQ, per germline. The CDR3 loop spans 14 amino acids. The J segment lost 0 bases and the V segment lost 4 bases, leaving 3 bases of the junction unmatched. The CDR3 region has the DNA TGCGCCAGCAGCGGAACAGGGGACCAAGAGACCCAGTACTTC. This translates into CASSGTGDQETQYF.

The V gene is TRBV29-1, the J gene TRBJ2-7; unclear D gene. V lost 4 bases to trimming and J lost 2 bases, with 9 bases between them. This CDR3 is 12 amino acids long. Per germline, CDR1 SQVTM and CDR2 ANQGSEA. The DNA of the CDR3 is TGCAGCGTTGTAACTGAGACCTACGAGCAGTACTTC. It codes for CSVVTETYEQYF.

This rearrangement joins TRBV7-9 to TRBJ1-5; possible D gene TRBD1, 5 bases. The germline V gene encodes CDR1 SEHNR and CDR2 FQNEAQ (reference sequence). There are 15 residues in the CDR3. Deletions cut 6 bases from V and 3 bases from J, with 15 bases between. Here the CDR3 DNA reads TGTGCCAGCAGTTCATGGGGCAGGACCAATCAGCCCCAGCATTTT. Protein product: CASSSWGRTNQPQHF.

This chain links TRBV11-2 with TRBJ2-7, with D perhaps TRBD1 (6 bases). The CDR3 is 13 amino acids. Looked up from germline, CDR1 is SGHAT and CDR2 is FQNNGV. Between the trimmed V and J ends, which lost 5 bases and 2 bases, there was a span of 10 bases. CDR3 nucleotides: TGTGCCAGCAGCACCGGGACACCCTACGAGCAGTACTTC. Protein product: CASSTGTPYEQYF. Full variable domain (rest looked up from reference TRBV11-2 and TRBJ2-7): EAGVAQSPRYKIIEKRQSVAFWCNPISGHATLYWYQQILGQGPKLLIQFQNNGVVDDSQLPKDRFSAERLKGVDSTLKIQPAKLEDSAVYLCASSTGTPYEQYFGPGTRLTVT.

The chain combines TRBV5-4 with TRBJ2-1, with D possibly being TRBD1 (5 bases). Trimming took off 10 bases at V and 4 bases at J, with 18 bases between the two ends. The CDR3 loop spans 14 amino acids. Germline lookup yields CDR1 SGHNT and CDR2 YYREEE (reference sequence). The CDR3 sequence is CAAGGADQYNEQFF. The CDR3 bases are TGTGCCGCAGGTGGGGCGGATCAATACAATGAGCAGTTCTTC.

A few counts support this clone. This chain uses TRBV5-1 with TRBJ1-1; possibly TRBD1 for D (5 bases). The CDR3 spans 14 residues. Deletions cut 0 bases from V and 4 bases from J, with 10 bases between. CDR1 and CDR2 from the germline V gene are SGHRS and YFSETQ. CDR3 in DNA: TGCGCCAGCAGCTTGGCTGGAGGGGCCACTGAAGCTTTCTTT. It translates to CASSLAGGATEAFF.

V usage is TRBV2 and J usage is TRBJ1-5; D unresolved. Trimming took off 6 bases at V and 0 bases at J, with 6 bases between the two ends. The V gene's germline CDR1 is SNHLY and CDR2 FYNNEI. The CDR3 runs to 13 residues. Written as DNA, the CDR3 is TGTGCCAGCAGGGACTATAGCAATCAGCCCCAGCATTTT. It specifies CASRDYSNQPQHF. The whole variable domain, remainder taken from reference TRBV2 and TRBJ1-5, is EPEVTQTPSHQVTQMGQEVILRCVPISNHLYFYWYRQILGQKVEFLVSFYNNEISEKSEIFDDQFSVERPDGSNFTLKIRSTKLEDSAMYFCASRDYSNQPQHFGDGTRLSIL.

CDR3 in amino acids: CASSITAGFDEQYF. The CDR3 coding sequence is TGTGCCAGTAGTATAACGGCCGGGTTCGACGAGCAGTACTTC. The genes are TRBV19 and TRBJ2-7; D gene unclear. Germline CDR1 is LNHDA and CDR2 is SQIVND (reference sequence). V lost 2 bases and J lost 5, with 13 bases in between. The CDR3 runs to 14 residues.

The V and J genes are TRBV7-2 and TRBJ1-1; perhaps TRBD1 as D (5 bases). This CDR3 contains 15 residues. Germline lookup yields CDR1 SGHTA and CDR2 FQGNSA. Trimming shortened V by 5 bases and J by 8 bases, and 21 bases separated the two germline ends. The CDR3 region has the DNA TGTGCCAGCAGCCCCCTCTTTGGTGGGGCAGTCGAAGCTTTCTTT. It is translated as CASSPLFGGAVEAFF.